These T cell receptor beta chains were read from a single sample in a study of multiple sclerosis patients with progressive multifocal leukoencephalopathy. The method was immunoSEQ multiplex PCR; TCRdb's version includes in-frame clones alone and lacks a portion of them. The data contain roughly 34,000 clones, 89% of them singletons. Sequencing used PBMCs. These receptor sequences come from a human donor with multiple sclerosis. Each CDR3 is given with its conserved first and last residue. Each record gives: V gene, clone size, D gene, J gene, CDR3 DNA, CDR3 protein. The D gene is left open where the match is weak. Clone size appears in some rows only: once, few, many, or a class for an expanded clone.

v_gene: TRBV7-3
abundance: -
d_gene: TRBD1
j_gene: TRBJ2-5
CDR3nt: TGTGCCAGCAGCAGGACAGGGGATGAGTGGGAGACCCAGTACTTC
CDR3aa: CASSRTGDEWETQYF

v_gene: TRBV9
abundance: -
d_gene: -
j_gene: TRBJ1-1
CDR3nt: TGTGCCAGCAGCCGCGGCGGGAACACTGAAGCTTTCTTT
CDR3aa: CASSRGGNTEAFF

v_gene: TRBV6-6
abundance: -
d_gene: TRBD1
j_gene: TRBJ2-7
CDR3nt: TGTGCCAGCAGTTGGGACAGGGGGACCTACGAGCAGTACTTC
CDR3aa: CASSWDRGTYEQYF

v_gene: TRBV11-3
abundance: -
d_gene: TRBD2
j_gene: TRBJ2-3
CDR3nt: TGTGCCAGCAGCCCTCGGACTAGCGGGAGCGCAGATACGCAGTATTTT
CDR3aa: CASSPRTSGSADTQYF

v_gene: TRBV11-2
abundance: -
d_gene: -
j_gene: TRBJ2-7
CDR3nt: TGTGCCAGCAGCTTAGGCCAGGGCTGGGTGTACGAGCAGTACTTC
CDR3aa: CASSLGQGWVYEQYF

v_gene: TRBV5-8
abundance: -
d_gene: TRBD1
j_gene: TRBJ2-7
CDR3nt: TGTGCCAGCAGCTCACTCGGGACAGCTCTGGGCTACGAGCAGTACTTC
CDR3aa: CASSSLGTALGYEQYF

v_gene: TRBV9
abundance: few
d_gene: TRBD1
j_gene: TRBJ1-3
CDR3nt: TGTGCCAGCAGCCCCGGGACAGCCTCCCCGGGAAACACCATATATTTT
CDR3aa: CASSPGTASPGNTIYF

v_gene: TRBV6-1
abundance: -
d_gene: -
j_gene: TRBJ1-1
CDR3nt: TGTGCCAGCACCCGAGAGGGGATGAACACTGAAGCTTTCTTT
CDR3aa: CASTREGMNTEAFF

v_gene: TRBV11-1
abundance: -
d_gene: TRBD1
j_gene: TRBJ1-4
CDR3nt: TGTGCCAGCAGCTTAGAGGCAGGGGGCGACGAAAAACTGTTTTTT
CDR3aa: CASSLEAGGDEKLFF

v_gene: TRBV5-4
abundance: -
d_gene: TRBD2
j_gene: TRBJ2-2
CDR3nt: TGTGCCAGCAGACCAGGGCTAGCGGCCCGCACCGGGGAGCTGTTTTTT
CDR3aa: CASRPGLAARTGELFF

v_gene: TRBV7-9
abundance: -
d_gene: TRBD1
j_gene: TRBJ2-7
CDR3nt: TGTGCCAGCAGCTTAGCCTCCGAACCGGGACAGCGTCCCTACGAGCAGTACTTC
CDR3aa: CASSLASEPGQRPYEQYF

v_gene: TRBV19
abundance: -
d_gene: -
j_gene: TRBJ1-4
CDR3nt: TGTGCCAGTAGTATCTCGGGGGACCAGACGAGAGAAAAACTGTTTTTT
CDR3aa: CASSISGDQTREKLFF

v_gene: TRBV25-1
abundance: once
d_gene: TRBD1
j_gene: TRBJ1-6
CDR3nt: TGTGCCAGCAGTGAATGGGGGACAGGGTTATCCCCCCTCCACTTT
CDR3aa: CASSEWGTGLSPLHF

v_gene: TRBV6-1
abundance: -
d_gene: TRBD1
j_gene: TRBJ2-2
CDR3nt: TGTGCCACCACCGGGACAGCCGATACCGGGGAGCTGTTTTTT
CDR3aa: CATTGTADTGELFF

v_gene: TRBV9
abundance: -
d_gene: TRBD1
j_gene: TRBJ2-1
CDR3nt: TGTGCCAGCAGCCCACAGGGGTCTGCGCAGTTCTTC
CDR3aa: CASSPQGSAQFF

v_gene: TRBV19
abundance: -
d_gene: TRBD1
j_gene: TRBJ1-1
CDR3nt: TGTGCCAGTAGTGACAGGGGCCGAAACACTGAAGCTTTCTTT
CDR3aa: CASSDRGRNTEAFF

v_gene: TRBV11-3
abundance: -
d_gene: -
j_gene: TRBJ1-1
CDR3nt: TGTGCCAGCAGCTCAACTCCCGGGACAAAGGCTTTCTTT
CDR3aa: CASSSTPGTKAFF

v_gene: TRBV28
abundance: -
d_gene: TRBD1
j_gene: TRBJ1-2
CDR3nt: TGTGCCAGCACCCCGACAGGGCACTATGGCTACACCTTC
CDR3aa: CASTPTGHYGYTF

v_gene: TRBV5-1
abundance: -
d_gene: -
j_gene: TRBJ2-1
CDR3nt: TGCGCCAGCAGCTTGGGAGTAACGGGCAACAATGAGCAGTTCTTC
CDR3aa: CASSLGVTGNNEQFF

v_gene: TRBV2
abundance: -
d_gene: TRBD1
j_gene: TRBJ1-1
CDR3nt: TGTGCCAGCAGTCCAATGGACAGGGTTTACACTGAAGCTTTCTTT
CDR3aa: CASSPMDRVYTEAFF

v_gene: TRBV29-1
abundance: -
d_gene: -
j_gene: TRBJ1-1
CDR3nt: TGCAGCGTTGGTGGGGCTATGAACACTGAAGCTTTCTTT
CDR3aa: CSVGGAMNTEAFF

v_gene: TRBV12-5
abundance: -
d_gene: TRBD2
j_gene: TRBJ2-7
CDR3nt: TGTGCTAGTGGTTTGGTACTAACGGCTAGCGGGAAGACAGACGAGCAGTACTTC
CDR3aa: CASGLVLTASGKTDEQYF

v_gene: TRBV30
abundance: once
d_gene: TRBD1
j_gene: TRBJ2-7
CDR3nt: TGTGCCTGGAGTGTACTGGGGACAGGGGGCAAAGACGAGCAGTACTTC
CDR3aa: CAWSVLGTGGKDEQYF

v_gene: TRBV6-1
abundance: -
d_gene: -
j_gene: TRBJ1-2
CDR3nt: TGTGCCAGCAGTTCCCGGGACGGTTATGGCTACACCTTC
CDR3aa: CASSSRDGYGYTF

v_gene: TRBV7-6
abundance: -
d_gene: TRBD2
j_gene: TRBJ2-7
CDR3nt: TGTGCCAGCAGCTCCCGACTAGCGGGAGTCTACGAGCAGTACTTC
CDR3aa: CASSSRLAGVYEQYF

v_gene: TRBV2
abundance: few
d_gene: -
j_gene: TRBJ2-5
CDR3nt: TGTGCCAGCAGGAGGAGGGGGGGAGAGACCCAGTACTTC
CDR3aa: CASRRRGGETQYF

v_gene: TRBV10-3
abundance: -
d_gene: -
j_gene: TRBJ2-1
CDR3nt: TGTGCCATCAGTCCGGGGTTAATGTACAATGAGCAGTTCTTC
CDR3aa: CAISPGLMYNEQFF

v_gene: TRBV7-8
abundance: -
d_gene: -
j_gene: TRBJ2-7
CDR3nt: TGTGCCAGCAGCCCTGTGAAGTACGAGCAGTACTTC
CDR3aa: CASSPVKYEQYF

v_gene: TRBV4-3
abundance: -
d_gene: -
j_gene: TRBJ1-2
CDR3nt: TGCGCCAGCAGCCAAGAGTGGCGCCTTAACTATGGCTACACCTTC
CDR3aa: CASSQEWRLNYGYTF

v_gene: TRBV7-7
abundance: -
d_gene: TRBD1
j_gene: TRBJ1-1
CDR3nt: TGTGCCAGCAGCCGGGACAGGCAAACTGAAGCTTTCTTT
CDR3aa: CASSRDRQTEAFF

v_gene: TRBV2
abundance: -
d_gene: -
j_gene: TRBJ2-7
CDR3nt: TGTGCCAGCAACTCCCAGGGCAGACCCTACGAGCAGTACTTC
CDR3aa: CASNSQGRPYEQYF

v_gene: TRBV2
abundance: -
d_gene: -
j_gene: TRBJ1-3
CDR3nt: TGTGCCAGCAGTGAAGGTGCAGGGAGGTACAACACCATATATTTT
CDR3aa: CASSEGAGRYNTIYF

v_gene: TRBV20-1
abundance: once
d_gene: -
j_gene: TRBJ1-2
CDR3nt: TGCAGTGCCGTCGGTAGGGATGGCTACACCTTC
CDR3aa: CSAVGRDGYTF

v_gene: TRBV6-4
abundance: -
d_gene: TRBD2
j_gene: TRBJ2-1
CDR3nt: TGTGCCAGCAGTGAGCGGGAGGGCCCCTACAATGAGCAGTTCTTC
CDR3aa: CASSEREGPYNEQFF

v_gene: TRBV7-2
abundance: -
d_gene: -
j_gene: TRBJ1-1
CDR3nt: TGTGCCAGCAGCTTACTGGCTAGAGGCAGGAACACTGAAGCTTTCTTT
CDR3aa: CASSLLARGRNTEAFF

v_gene: TRBV7-9
abundance: -
d_gene: -
j_gene: TRBJ1-3
CDR3nt: TGTGCCAGCAGCCACAGGGACCTCTCTGGAAACACCATATATTTT
CDR3aa: CASSHRDLSGNTIYF

v_gene: TRBV19
abundance: -
d_gene: -
j_gene: TRBJ1-5
CDR3nt: TGTGCCAGTACCCGAAATGCAGGGGCCGGAGGTAATCAGCCCCAGCATTTT
CDR3aa: CASTRNAGAGGNQPQHF

v_gene: TRBV5-6
abundance: -
d_gene: TRBD1
j_gene: TRBJ2-1
CDR3nt: TGTGCCAGCAGCCGAACCCCGGGACAGGGCTACAATGAGCAGTTCTTC
CDR3aa: CASSRTPGQGYNEQFF

v_gene: TRBV15
abundance: -
d_gene: -
j_gene: TRBJ1-1
CDR3nt: TGTGCCACCAGCAGAGATGGGATGTTCGGGCTGATGAACACTGAAGCTTTCTTT
CDR3aa: CATSRDGMFGLMNTEAFF

v_gene: TRBV13
abundance: -
d_gene: TRBD1
j_gene: TRBJ2-1
CDR3nt: TGTGCCAGCAGCTTAGTGGGACAGGGGACGGGTGAGCAGTTCTTC
CDR3aa: CASSLVGQGTGEQFF

v_gene: TRBV27
abundance: -
d_gene: -
j_gene: TRBJ2-1
CDR3nt: TGTGCCAGTTATAGCAACTATGAGCAGTTCTTC
CDR3aa: CASYSNYEQFF

v_gene: TRBV7-2
abundance: -
d_gene: -
j_gene: TRBJ1-3
CDR3nt: TGTGCCAGCAGCTTAGATGCAGGAAACACCATATATTTT
CDR3aa: CASSLDAGNTIYF

v_gene: TRBV2
abundance: -
d_gene: -
j_gene: TRBJ1-1
CDR3nt: TGTGCCAGCAGTGAAGCTCCCGGGTTGGGCACTGAAGCTTTCTTT
CDR3aa: CASSEAPGLGTEAFF

v_gene: TRBV7-2
abundance: -
d_gene: TRBD1
j_gene: TRBJ1-2
CDR3nt: TGTGCCAGCAGCAAAGACAGGGGAGGATATGGCTACACCTTC
CDR3aa: CASSKDRGGYGYTF

v_gene: TRBV10-3
abundance: -
d_gene: -
j_gene: TRBJ2-7
CDR3nt: TGTGCCATCAGTGAACGGGGAACGGGATCCGAGCAGTACTTC
CDR3aa: CAISERGTGSEQYF

v_gene: TRBV6-6
abundance: -
d_gene: -
j_gene: TRBJ1-5
CDR3nt: TGTGTGATCGGGAGTCAGCCCCAGCATTTT
CDR3aa: CVIGSQPQHF

v_gene: TRBV19
abundance: -
d_gene: TRBD1
j_gene: TRBJ1-5
CDR3nt: TGTGCCGGAGGGGACAGGCACCAGCCCCAGCATTTT
CDR3aa: CAGGDRHQPQHF

v_gene: TRBV28
abundance: -
d_gene: -
j_gene: TRBJ1-1
CDR3nt: TGTGCCAGCAGTTCTAGCTTGGAAGCTTTCTTT
CDR3aa: CASSSSLEAFF

v_gene: TRBV5-4
abundance: once
d_gene: -
j_gene: TRBJ2-3
CDR3nt: TGTGCCAGCAGCCACCCCGGGGGCGGGATAGGTGCAGATACGCAGTATTTT
CDR3aa: CASSHPGGGIGADTQYF